Below are 21 T cell receptor beta chains sequenced from a single sample in a study of control samples from healthy donors and cancer patients. Assay used: immunoSEQ multiplex PCR; TCRdb lists only in-frame clones, some missing. The repertoire holds some 100,000 clones, with 85% to 95% as singletons. What was sequenced was blood. These receptors were obtained from a man in his late teens or twenties in good health.

CDR3: CASSLGWSQPQHF. The CDR3 DNA is TGTGCCAGCAGCCTAGGGTGGAGTCAGCCCCAGCATTTT. The chain employs TRBV11-2 and TRBJ1-5; the D is unclear. This CDR3 region has 13 residues. Germline lookup yields CDR1 SGHAT and CDR2 FQNNGV. Trimming left V 5 bases short and J 6 bases short, with 11 bases between.

This chain links TRBV7-9 with TRBJ1-2, with D tentatively TRBD1 (6 bases). Germline V gene data show CDR1 as SEHNR and CDR2 as FQNEAQ (reference sequence). V was shortened by 1 base and J by 4 bases, with 13 bases between the two germline ends. CDR3 length: 15 residues. CDR3 sequence reads: CASSLVGRGTYGYTF. The CDR3 bases are TGTGCCAGCAGCTTAGTTGGCAGGGGTACCTATGGCTACACCTTC. The whole variable domain, filled in from reference TRBV7-9 and TRBJ1-2, reads DTGVSQNPRHKITKRGQNVTFRCDPISEHNRLYWYRQTLGQGPEFLTYFQNEAQLEKSRLLSDRFSAERPKGSFSTLEIQRTEQGDSAMYLCASSLVGRGTYGYTFGSGTRLTVV.

The chain combines TRBV5-1 with TRBJ2-3; 12 nucleotides agree with TRBD1. V shed 2 bases and J 6 bases; nucleotides not matched to a gene: 7. Germline CDR1 SGHRS, CDR2 YFSETQ. This CDR3 contains 16 residues. The CDR3 loop reads CASSFTGTGGVDTQYF. CDR3 sequence (DNA): TGCGCCAGCAGCTTTACCGGGACAGGGGGCGTGGATACGCAGTATTTT. Combining the CDR3 with reference TRBV5-1 and TRBJ2-3 gives the whole variable domain KAGVTQTPRYLIKTRGQQVTLSCSPISGHRSVSWYQQTPGQGLQFLFEYFSETQRNKGNFPGRFSGRQFSNSRSEMNVSTLELGDSALYLCASSFTGTGGVDTQYFGPGTRLTVL.

This chain connects TRBV5-1 to TRBJ1-1, with a tentative D call TRBD1 (5 bases). Trimming removed 4 bases at V and 1 base at J, with 14 bases between. The CDR3 runs to 15 residues. From germline, CDR1 is SGHRS and CDR2 YFSETQ. The CDR3, as DNA: TGCGCCAGCAGCGACCAGGGAAGTGGGAACACTGAAGCTTTCTTT. Its protein product is CASSDQGSGNTEAFF.

In nucleotides, the CDR3 is TGTGCCAGCAGCTTAACGGGGGGCTCGAATGAAGCTTTCTTT. This sequence encodes CASSLTGGSNEAFF. The chain joins TRBV7-3 to TRBJ1-1; maybe TRBD1 (6 bases). The CDR3 loop spans 14 amino acids. Germline-derived CDR1 and CDR2 are SGHTA and FQGTGA. Trimming left V 0 bases short and J 7 bases short, with 12 bases between. Looking up the rest from reference TRBV7-3 and TRBJ1-1 gives the full variable domain: GAGVSQTPSNKVTEKGKYVELRCDPISGHTALYWYRQSLGQGPEFLIYFQGTGAADDSGLPNDRFFAVRPEGSVSTLKIQRTERGDSAVYLCASSLTGGSNEAFFGQGTRLTVV.

This chain uses TRBV6-5 with TRBJ2-7; tentative D call: TRBD2 (5 bases). The CDR3 has 14 amino acids. V was shortened by 4 bases and J by 9 bases, with 19 bases between the two germline ends. Germline CDR1 and CDR2: MNHEY and SVGAGI. CDR3 DNA: TGTGCCAGCAGTTCGTCGGGGAAAGTTGTTCGGCAGTACTTC. It codes for CASSSSGKVVRQYF.

The chain uses TRBV4-1 and TRBJ2-1; D assignment may be TRBD1 or TRBD2 (6 bases each). This CDR3 has 16 amino acids. Between the trimmed V and J ends, which lost 1 base and 4 bases, there was a span of 14 bases. The germline CDR1 and CDR2 sequences are MGHRA and YSYEKL. The chain's CDR3 is CASSQGRGQAYNEQFF. The CDR3 bases are TGCGCCAGCAGCCAAGGTCGGGGGCAGGCGTACAATGAGCAGTTCTTC.

The chain joins TRBV3-1 (or the pseudogene TRBV3-2) to TRBJ2-6; D may correspond to TRBD1 or TRBD2 (6 bases each). The CDR3 has 16 residues. V was cut by 4 bases and J by 4 bases, with 14 bases left in between. Germline V gives CDR1 LGHDT, CDR2 YNNKEL (reference sequence). CDR3 bases: TGTGCCAGCAGCCTAATCGGGGGCAGAGGGGCCAACGTCCTGACTTTC. This codes for CASSLIGGRGANVLTF.

The rearrangement joins TRBV6-5 to TRBJ2-1; unclear D gene. CDR1 is MNHEY and CDR2 is SVGAGI in the germline V gene. Trimming shortened V by 5 bases and J by 7 bases, and 6 bases separated the two germline ends. CDR3 size: 11 residues. The CDR3 coding sequence is TGTGCCAGCAGTAGGAGTAATGAGCAGTTCTTC. Its translation: CASSRSNEQFF.

This chain connects TRBV3-1 (or the pseudogene TRBV3-2) to TRBJ2-1; 12 positions agree with TRBD2. Germline V lookup: CDR1 LGHDT, CDR2 YNNKEL (reference sequence). CDR3 size: 17 residues. The V segment lost 5 bases and the J segment 0 bases; nucleotides outside the gene matches: 5. In DNA form, the CDR3 reads TGTGCCAGCAGCGGACTAGCGGGGAGCAGCTCCTACAATGAGCAGTTCTTC. This translates into CASSGLAGSSSYNEQFF.

The V call is TRBV6-5, the J call TRBJ2-4; TRBD1 is a possible D gene (5 bases). Per the germline V gene, CDR1 is MNHEY and CDR2 is SVGAGI. Trimming left V 6 bases short and J 6 bases short, with 9 bases between. The CDR3 length is 12 residues. DNA of the CDR3: TGTGCCAGCAGGGACACTTTAAACATTCAGTACTTC. Translation gives CASRDTLNIQYF.

The CDR3 nucleotides are TGTGCCAGCAGCGAAGAAATCTCCTATAATTCACCCCTCCACTTT. It yields the protein CASSEEISYNSPLHF. The chain carries TRBV9 and TRBJ1-6, with no clear D. The germline V gene has CDR1 SGDLS and CDR2 YYNGEE. V was cut by 3 bases and J by 0 bases, with 7 bases left in between. The CDR3 loop spans 15 amino acids.

The chain is built from TRBV9 and TRBJ2-3; 7 bases map to TRBD2. V shed 0 bases and J 0 bases; nucleotides not matched to a gene: 7. CDR3 length: 17 residues. Germline CDR1 reads SGDLS; CDR2 reads YYNGEE. CDR3 coding DNA: TGTGCCAGCAGCGTAGTATCTAGCGGTGCTAGCACAGATACGCAGTATTTT. Translation gives CASSVVSSGASTDTQYF.

In this sample, this clone turned up once. This chain connects TRBV3-1 (or the pseudogene TRBV3-2) to TRBJ2-1, with D possibly matching TRBD2 (6 bases). Deletions cut 5 bases from V and 10 bases from J, with 21 bases between. Germline V gene sequence: CDR1 LGHDT, CDR2 YNNKEL (reference sequence). The CDR3 is 15 residues long. The CDR3 DNA reads as TGTGCCAGCAGCGATGCCGGGACTCATAAGGGGGAGCAGTTCTTC. This encodes CASSDAGTHKGEQFF.

V is TRBV7-8 and J is TRBJ1-4; TRBD1 aligns across 8 bases. Germline CDR1 SGHVS, CDR2 FQNEAQ. The length of the CDR3 is 16 residues. V shed 5 bases and J 6 bases; nucleotides not matched to a gene: 11. The CDR3 region is CASSGYPVTGDEKLFF. For the CDR3, the DNA is TGTGCCAGCAGCGGATACCCCGTGACAGGGGATGAAAAACTGTTTTTT.

This rearrangement joins TRBV4-3 to TRBJ1-2; D is perhaps TRBD1 (6 bases). Germline values: CDR1 LGHNA, CDR2 YSLEER. V lost 0 bases to trimming and J lost 5 bases, with 13 bases between them. This CDR3 region has 15 residues. The CDR3: CASSQEQDRTYGYTF. The CDR3 bases are TGCGCCAGCAGCCAAGAACAGGACAGAACATATGGCTACACCTTC.

This chain uses TRBV28 with TRBJ1-5; no firm D call. The V end was cut by 6 bases, the J end by 3 bases, with 12 bases between. The CDR3 is made up of 14 amino acids. Per the germline V gene, CDR1 is MDHEN and CDR2 is SYDVKM. The CDR3, as DNA: TGTGCCAGCAGCCGTGACATGTACAATCAGCCCCAGCATTTT. This sequence encodes CASSRDMYNQPQHF.

J is TRBJ2-2 and V is TRBV30, with TRBD2 as a possible D gene (5 bases). CDR1 is GTSNPN and CDR2 is SVGIG in the germline V gene (reference sequence). The length of the CDR3 is 15 residues. Trimming took 2 bases from V and 4 from J, leaving 14 bases between them. The CDR3 region is CAWSPPPGSTGELFF. Written as DNA, the CDR3 is TGTGCCTGGAGTCCCCCACCGGGGAGCACCGGGGAGCTGTTTTTT.

This chain joins TRBV30 and TRBJ1-1; D gene ambiguous. CDR3 length equals 14 residues. The germline V gene encodes CDR1 GTSNPN and CDR2 SVGIG (reference sequence). The CDR3 DNA follows: TGTGCTCTCGCGAGGCCCGGCGCGACCACTGAAGCTTTCTTT. Its translation is CALARPGATTEAFF.

V is TRBV15 and J is TRBJ1-1; D unclear. With 0 bases removed from V and 3 bases from J, the gap between germline ends came to 8 bases. The CDR3 loop spans 14 amino acids. CDR1 is LNHNV, CDR2 YYDKDF, per germline (reference sequence). The CDR3: CATSRDSWDTEAFF. CDR3 DNA sequence: TGTGCCACCAGCAGAGATTCTTGGGACACTGAAGCTTTCTTT.

This chain joins TRBV5-1 and TRBJ1-4; tentatively, D is TRBD1 (6 bases). Germline CDR1 is SGHRS and CDR2 is YFSETQ. The CDR3 is 17 residues long. Trimming pared 0 bases from V and 1 base from J, leaving 13 bases between. As DNA, the CDR3 is TGCGCCAGCAGCTTGGAGAGGCAGGGGAGAACTAATGAAAAACTGTTTTTT. Its translation: CASSLERQGRTNEKLFF.